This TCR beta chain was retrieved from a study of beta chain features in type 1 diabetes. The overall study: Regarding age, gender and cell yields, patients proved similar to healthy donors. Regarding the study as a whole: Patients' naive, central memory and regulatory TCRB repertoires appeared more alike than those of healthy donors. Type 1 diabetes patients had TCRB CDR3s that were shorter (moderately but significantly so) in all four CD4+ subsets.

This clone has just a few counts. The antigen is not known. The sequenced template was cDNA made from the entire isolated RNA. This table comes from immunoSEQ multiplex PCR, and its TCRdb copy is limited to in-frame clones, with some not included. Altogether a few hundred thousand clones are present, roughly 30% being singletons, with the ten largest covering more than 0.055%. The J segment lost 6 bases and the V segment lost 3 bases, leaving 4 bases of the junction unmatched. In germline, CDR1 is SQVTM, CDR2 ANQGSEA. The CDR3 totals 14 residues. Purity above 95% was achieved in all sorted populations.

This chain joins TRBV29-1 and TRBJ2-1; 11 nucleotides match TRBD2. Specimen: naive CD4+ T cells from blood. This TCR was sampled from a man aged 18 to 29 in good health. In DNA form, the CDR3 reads TGCAGCGTTGATGCTCTAGCGGGGGGCAATGAGCAGTTCTTC. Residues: CSVDALAGGNEQFF.